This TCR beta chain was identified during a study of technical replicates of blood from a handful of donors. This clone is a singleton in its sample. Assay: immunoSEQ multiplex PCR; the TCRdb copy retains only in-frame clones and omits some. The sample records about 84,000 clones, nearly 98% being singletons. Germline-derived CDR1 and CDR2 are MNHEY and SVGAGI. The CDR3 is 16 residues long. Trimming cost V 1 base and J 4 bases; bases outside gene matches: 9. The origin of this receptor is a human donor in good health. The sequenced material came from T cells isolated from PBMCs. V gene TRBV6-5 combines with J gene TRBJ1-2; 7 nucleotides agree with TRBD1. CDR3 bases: TGTGCCAGCAGTTACTTAAGGGACAGCCAAACCTATGGCTACACCTTC. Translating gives CASSYLRDSQTYGYTF.